Following are 21 T cell receptor beta chains from one sample sequenced in a study of T cell responses to AZD1222 COVID-19 vaccine. Produced via immunoSEQ multiplex PCR; TCRdb's table is partial and in-frame only. Of approximately 82,000 clones in the sample, over 90% were seen once. The source material was peripheral blood, sampled on day 0 of AZD1222 vaccination. The receptor set was obtained from an adult in good health.

The V call is TRBV28, the J call TRBJ1-3; no reliable D call. V was trimmed by 6 bases and J by 4 bases, leaving 16 bases between them. Germline V gene lookup returns CDR1 MDHEN and CDR2 SYDVKM. The CDR3 is 15 residues long. CDR3 nucleotides: TGTGCCAGCAGCCCACCGAAAACGGGGGGAAACACCATATATTTT. This sequence encodes CASSPPKTGGNTIYF.

This rearrangement joins TRBV7-9 to TRBJ1-2, with D perhaps matching TRBD1 (6 bases). This CDR3 region has 17 residues. Germline CDR1 SEHNR, CDR2 FQNEAQ (reference sequence). V was cut by 1 base and J by 7 bases, with 22 bases left in between. The CDR3 spells CASSLDSRRGAHGGYTF. The CDR3 DNA reads TGTGCCAGCAGCTTAGATTCCCGTCGGGGGGCGCATGGTGGCTACACCTTC.

V usage is TRBV6-1 and J usage is TRBJ1-1, with a tentative D call TRBD1 (5 bases). The V end was cut by 4 bases, the J end by 1 base, with 19 bases between. The CDR3 totals 17 residues. Germline-derived CDR1 and CDR2 are MNHNS and SASEGT. DNA of the CDR3: TGTGCCAGCAGTGGCCGTCCGGGGGGACCTAAGAACACTGAAGCTTTCTTT. It encodes CASSGRPGGPKNTEAFF.

The gene calls are TRBV28 and TRBJ1-5; no clear D. The ends were cut back, 5 bases at V and 2 bases at J, with 10 bases in the middle. This CDR3 is built from 14 residues. Germline CDR1 reads MDHEN; CDR2 reads SYDVKM. CDR3 nucleotide sequence: TGTGCCAGCAGTCCCATAGGAGGCAATCAGCCCCAGCATTTT. This gives the protein CASSPIGGNQPQHF.

The V call is TRBV18, the J call TRBJ2-1; 7 bases agree with TRBD2. The CDR3 is 15 amino acids. The V gene's germline CDR1 is KGHSH and CDR2 LQKENI. V lost 3 bases and J lost 4; bases outside the gene matches: 6. CDR3 nucleotides: TGTGCCAGCTCACCCTTAGCGGGCCCTTACAATGAGCAGTTCTTC. It translates to CASSPLAGPYNEQFF.

CDR3 residues: CASSESRVSGELFF. The CDR3 DNA is TGTGCCAGCAGTGAATCGCGGGTTTCCGGGGAGCTGTTTTTT. The chain recombines TRBV25-1 with TRBJ2-2, with D maybe TRBD2 (5 bases). Germline V lookup: CDR1 MGHDK, CDR2 SYGVNS. Trimming pared 1 base from V and 6 bases from J, leaving 9 bases between. CDR3 length: 14 residues. Supplemented by reference TRBV25-1 and TRBJ2-2, the full variable domain reads EADIYQTPRYLVIGTGKKITLECSQTMGHDKMYWYQQDPGMELHLIHYSYGVNSTEKGDLSSESTVSRIRTEHFPLTLESARPSHTSQYLCASSESRVSGELFFGEGSRLTVL.

V and J are TRBV19 and TRBJ1-1, with D tentatively TRBD1 (5 bases). V shed 5 bases and J shed 5 bases, with 18 bases lying between them. In germline, CDR1 is LNHDA, CDR2 SQIVND (reference sequence). CDR3 length: 15 residues. DNA of the CDR3: TGTGCCAGTAGTCCCGTCGCTGGGGGTCAGACTGAAGCTTTCTTT. It specifies CASSPVAGGQTEAFF.

The chain employs TRBV7-2 and TRBJ2-1; TRBD2 matches at 13 bases. The germline V gene has CDR1 SGHTA and CDR2 FQGNSA. The CDR3 is made up of 16 amino acids. With V trimmed by 4 bases and J by 2 bases, 2 bases remained unmatched. CDR3 sequence (DNA): TGTGCCAGCAGCTACACTAGCGGGGGGGCCTACAATGAGCAGTTCTTC. Amino acid sequence: CASSYTSGGAYNEQFF.

The V and J genes are TRBV27 and TRBJ2-1, with TRBD1 matching over 9 bases. The CDR3 runs to 16 residues. The junction had 11 bases not matched to a gene; V was cut back by 7 bases and J by 4 bases. Germline V gene data show CDR1 as MNHEY and CDR2 as SMNVEV (reference sequence). The CDR3 protein is CASIHSGTGNYNEQFF. The CDR3 DNA reads TGTGCCAGCATTCATTCCGGGACAGGGAATTACAATGAGCAGTTCTTC.

The chain has TRBV2 and TRBJ1-3, with D maybe TRBD1 (5 bases). The CDR3 covers 15 residues. Germline V gives CDR1 SNHLY, CDR2 FYNNEI. V lost 6 bases to trimming and J lost 3 bases, with 15 bases between them. The CDR3 spells CASRPLGGDGNTIYF. The CDR3 nucleotides read TGTGCCAGCAGACCTCTCGGGGGGGATGGAAACACCATATATTTT.

This clone was seen just once. The chain carries TRBV20-1 and TRBJ1-5; D perhaps matches TRBD1 (5 bases). This CDR3 spans 15 amino acids. Germline V lookup: CDR1 DFQATT, CDR2 SNEGSKA (reference sequence). The V gene lost 3 bases and the J gene lost 4 bases, with 16 bases spanning the gap. CDR3 sequence: CSASASQVLNQPQHF. Here the CDR3 DNA reads TGCAGTGCTAGTGCGTCACAGGTTCTTAATCAGCCCCAGCATTTT.

The rearrangement links TRBV7-2 to TRBJ2-3; 10 nucleotides match TRBD2. Germline trimming cut 6 bases from V and 5 bases from J; bases unmatched to any gene: 11. This CDR3 contains 16 residues. CDR1 is SGHTA, CDR2 FQGNSA, per germline. The CDR3, as DNA: TGTGCCAGCAGGGCTACTAGCGGGGAGACGAGAGATACGCAGTATTTT. Its translation: CASRATSGETRDTQYF.

This rearrangement joins TRBV28 to TRBJ1-6, with TRBD1 identical over 7 bases. This CDR3 is built from 15 residues. The V gene end was trimmed by 6 bases and the J gene end by 9 bases; junction bases not matched to a gene: 11. Germline values: CDR1 MDHEN, CDR2 SYDVKM. The CDR3 DNA reads TGTGCCAGCAGGTCACCCCAGGGGGGCCTTTCACCCCTCCACTTT. This encodes CASRSPQGGLSPLHF.

J is TRBJ1-3 and V is TRBV7-2; 7 bases are a match to TRBD1. Germline CDR1 and CDR2: SGHTA and FQGNSA. The CDR3 has 16 residues. The V segment lost 0 bases and the J segment 3 bases; nucleotides outside the gene matches: 5. The CDR3 loop reads CASSLAHTGVGNTIYF. In nucleotides, the CDR3 is TGTGCCAGCAGCTTAGCGCACACAGGGGTTGGAAACACCATATATTTT.

V and J are TRBV4-1 and TRBJ1-4, with D unclear. Germline V gene lookup returns CDR1 MGHRA and CDR2 YSYEKL. This CDR3 is 15 amino acids long. Trimming removed 1 base from V and 2 bases from J, with 8 bases in between. The CDR3 DNA follows: TGCGCCAGCAGCCAAGGACCTTTCACTAATGAAAAACTGTTTTTT. Amino acid sequence: CASSQGPFTNEKLFF.

The chain recombines TRBV18 with TRBJ2-7, with TRBD1 matching over 10 bases. Germline CDR1 reads KGHSH; CDR2 reads LQKENI. The CDR3 is 15 amino acids. After removal of 3 bases from V and 0 bases from J, the junction contained 2 bases not matched to a gene. DNA of the CDR3: TGTGCCAGCTCACCCGGACAGGGGGGCTCCTACGAGCAGTACTTC. Translating gives CASSPGQGGSYEQYF.

The V gene is TRBV5-1, the J gene TRBJ2-5; 10 bases fit TRBD2. Germline V gene data show CDR1 as SGHRS and CDR2 as YFSETQ. Losses at the gene ends were 0 bases for V and 3 bases for J; bases not matched to a gene: 5. The CDR3 has 16 amino acids. The CDR3 nucleotides read TGCGCCAGCAGCTTGGCGATAGCGGGGGGAAAAGAGACCCAGTACTTC. It is translated as CASSLAIAGGKETQYF.

The rearrangement uses TRBV11-2 and TRBJ1-2; D gene uncertain. The CDR3 contains 14 residues. Germline-derived CDR1 and CDR2 are SGHAT and FQNNGV. Trimming pared 2 bases from V and 3 bases from J, leaving 10 bases between. CDR3 sequence reads: CASSLMTKDYGYTF. The CDR3 bases are TGTGCCAGCAGCTTAATGACAAAGGACTATGGCTACACCTTC.

This chain connects TRBV3-1 (or the pseudogene TRBV3-2) to TRBJ1-3; D gene unclear. Germline CDR1 is LGHDT and CDR2 is YNNKEL (reference sequence). V was shortened by 5 bases and J by 0 bases, with 11 bases between the two germline ends. CDR3 length: 15 amino acids. The CDR3 protein is CASSSHSSSGNTIYF. CDR3 in DNA: TGTGCCAGCAGCTCCCATTCGAGCTCTGGAAACACCATATATTTT.

V is TRBV9 and J is TRBJ1-2; 8 nucleotides align to TRBD1. J was trimmed by 7 bases and V by 4 bases; bases with no gene match: 9. Germline V gene data show CDR1 as SGDLS and CDR2 as YYNGEE. The CDR3 is 14 residues long. The CDR3 is CASSPHPGTGGYTF. DNA of the CDR3: TGTGCCAGCAGCCCACACCCAGGGACAGGTGGCTACACCTTC.

The rearrangement uses TRBV6-5 and TRBJ2-7; unclear D gene. Germline assignment: CDR1 MNHEY and CDR2 SVGAGI. The CDR3 has 14 residues. Trimming took off 5 bases at V and 0 bases at J, with 11 bases between the two ends. CDR3 sequence (DNA): TGTGCCAGCAGTCTTACGGACGACTCCTACGAGCAGTACTTC. Translation: CASSLTDDSYEQYF.